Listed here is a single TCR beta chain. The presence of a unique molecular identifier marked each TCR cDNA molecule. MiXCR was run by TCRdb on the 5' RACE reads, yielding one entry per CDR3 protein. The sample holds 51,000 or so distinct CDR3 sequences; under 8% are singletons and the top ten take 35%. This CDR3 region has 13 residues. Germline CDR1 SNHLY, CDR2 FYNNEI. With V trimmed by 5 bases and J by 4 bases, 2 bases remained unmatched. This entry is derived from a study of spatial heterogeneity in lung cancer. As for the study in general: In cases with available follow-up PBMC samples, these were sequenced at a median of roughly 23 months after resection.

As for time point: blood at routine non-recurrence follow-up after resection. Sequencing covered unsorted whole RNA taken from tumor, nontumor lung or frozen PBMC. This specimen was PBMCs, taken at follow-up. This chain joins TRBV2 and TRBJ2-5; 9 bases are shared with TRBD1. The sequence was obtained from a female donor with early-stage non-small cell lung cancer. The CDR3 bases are TGTGCCAGCAGTAACAGGGGGCTAGAGACCCAGTACTTC. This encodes CASSNRGLETQYF.